This T cell receptor (beta chain) was captured in a study of control samples from healthy donors and cancer patients. Germline V gene lookup returns CDR1 SGHTA and CDR2 FQGNSA. V was pared by 2 bases and J by 4 bases, with 6 bases between. The CDR3 length is 13 residues. TCRdb keeps only in-frame clones here, not all; method: immunoSEQ multiplex PCR. The table shows 150,000 to 200,000 clones, with 80% to 90% occurring only once. This chain connects TRBV7-2 to TRBJ1-5, with D unresolved. The clonotype originates from a young woman in good health. Sequenced sample: blood. CDR3 amino acids: CASSLRANQPQHF. CDR3 DNA sequence: TGTGCCAGCAGCTTAAGGGCAAATCAGCCCCAGCATTTT. The full variable domain, rest sourced from reference TRBV7-2 and TRBJ1-5, is GAGVSQSPSNKVTEKGKDVELRCDPISGHTALYWYRQSLGQGLEFLIYFQGNSAPDKSGLPSDRFSAERTGGSVSTLTIQRTQQEDSAVYLCASSLRANQPQHFGDGTRLSIL.